This T cell receptor (beta chain) comes out of a study of blood T cell repertoires in COVID-19. Across the whole study: Acute and convalescent COVID-19 specimens originated in the United States, Italy and Spain. PBMCs, B-cell-depleted T cells, or T cells provided the cDNA or gDNA that made up the material.

This clone was seen more than once but under ten times. Authors' methods: Reference gene primers were amplified, and this amplification served to estimate nucleated cell counts. The repertoire was sequenced with immunoSEQ multiplex PCR; TCRdb's copy has only in-frame clones and lacks some. The V and J calls and clone size come from that table; D and trimming were worked out from the DNA. The sample holds tens of thousands of clones, more than 60% seen once. V lost 2 bases and J 2 bases, leaving 7 bases between the germline ends. CDR1 is MNHEY, CDR2 SMNVEV, per germline (reference sequence). The CDR3 runs 13 residues.

The TCR was taken from a human donor in a cohort sampled during active COVID-19. Input material: peripheral blood. J is TRBJ2-7 and V is TRBV27; D is possibly TRBD1 (5 bases). This CDR3 reads CASSLDSTYEQYF. CDR3 sequence (DNA): TGTGCCAGCAGTTTAGACAGCACCTACGAGCAGTACTTC.